This TCR beta chain is drawn from a study of blood T cell repertoires in COVID-19. Study in general: Acute-phase and convalescent COVID-19 samples originated in the United States, Italy and Spain. T cells, B-cell-depleted T cells, or PBMCs provided the cDNA or gDNA that served as material.

The germline gives CDR1 SNHLY, CDR2 FYNNEI. Unmatched junction bases numbered 19, after V lost 6 bases and J lost 9 bases. This CDR3 comprises 17 residues. Sequencing used immunoSEQ multiplex PCR; TCRdb keeps in-frame clones, though not all of them. The repertoire consists of 200,000 to 250,000 clones, with about nine tenths occurring once and the leading ten covering over 4.5%. J is TRBJ2-1 and V is TRBV2; TRBD1 aligns across 8 bases. The receptor's source is a man at least 80 years old with acute or convalescent COVID-19. Sequencing was done on a sample of peripheral blood. CDR3 in DNA: TGTGCCAGCAGCGACCTCCCCGGACAGGGTAGACAGGGTGAGCAGTTCTTC. Amino acid sequence: CASSDLPGQGRQGEQFF. The full variable domain, completed using reference TRBV2 and TRBJ2-1, is EPEVTQTPSHQVTQMGQEVILRCVPISNHLYFYWYRQILGQKVEFLVSFYNNEISEKSEIFDDQFSVERPDGSNFTLKIRSTKLEDSAMYFCASSDLPGQGRQGEQFFGPGTRLTVL.